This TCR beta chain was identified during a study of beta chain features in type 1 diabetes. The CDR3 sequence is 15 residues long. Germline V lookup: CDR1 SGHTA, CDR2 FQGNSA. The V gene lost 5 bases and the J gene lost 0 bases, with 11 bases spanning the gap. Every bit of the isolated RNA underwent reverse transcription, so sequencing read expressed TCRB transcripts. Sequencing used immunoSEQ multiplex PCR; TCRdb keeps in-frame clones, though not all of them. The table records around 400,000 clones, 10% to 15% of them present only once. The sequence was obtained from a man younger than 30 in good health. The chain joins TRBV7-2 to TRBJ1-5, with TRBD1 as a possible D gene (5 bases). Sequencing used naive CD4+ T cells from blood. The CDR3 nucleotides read TGTGCCAGCAGCCTAACAGGTCGTAGCAATCAGCCCCAGCATTTT. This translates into CASSLTGRSNQPQHF.